The rows below give T cell receptor beta chains drawn from one sample of a study of cytomegalovirus exposure and HLA in healthy donors. Generated by immunoSEQ multiplex PCR, the TCRdb table keeps only in-frame clones and is missing some. This repertoire shows about 150,000 clones, around 10% found once; its top ten account for around 1.9%. What was sequenced was PBMCs. These receptor sequences come from a male donor in good health and CMV-seronegative. CDR3s include the opening cysteine and the closing phenylalanine or tryptophan. The D gene is left open where the match is weak. For some rows the clone size is stated as once, few or many, or as a class when expanded; others skip it.

j_call d_call clone_size v_call cdr3_aa cdr3_nt
TRBJ1-1 . . TRBV28 CASSLGGQNTEAFF TGTGCCAGCAGTTTGGGGGGGCAGAACACTGAAGCTTTCTTT
TRBJ2-5 . few TRBV18 CASSLRETQYF TGTGCCAGCTCCCTCCGGGAGACCCAGTACTTC
TRBJ2-1 . few TRBV6-1 CASVEAAGSYNEQFF TGTGCCAGCGTGGAAGCGGCGGGGTCCTACAATGAGCAGTTCTTC
TRBJ2-1 . . TRBV19 CASMGAVYNEQFF TGTGCCAGTATGGGGGCAGTTTACAATGAGCAGTTCTTC
TRBJ2-2 . . TRBV2 CASSEVNMNTGELFF TGTGCCAGCAGTGAAGTAAACATGAACACCGGGGAGCTGTTTTTT
TRBJ1-5 . few TRBV28 CASSLPGMGLYQPQHF TGTGCCAGCAGTTTACCAGGTATGGGCTTGTATCAGCCCCAGCATTTT
TRBJ1-6 . few TRBV11-3 CASSLDFSSPLHF TGTGCCAGCAGCTTAGATTTCAGTTCACCCCTCCACTTT
TRBJ2-1 TRBD2 few TRBV18 CASSPQGTGGPQFF TGTGCCAGCTCACCACAGGGAACGGGAGGGCCCCAGTTCTTC
TRBJ1-1 . . TRBV5-1 CASSLPDRPNTEAFF TGCGCCAGCAGCTTACCGGACAGACCGAACACTGAAGCTTTCTTT
TRBJ2-7 . . TRBV19 CASSPALSRTYEQYF TGTGCCAGTAGTCCCGCGCTCTCCCGTACCTACGAGCAGTACTTC